This is a list of T cell receptor beta chains from one sample in a study of blood T cells in healthy people across ages. A single record per CDR3 protein comes from TCRdb applying MiXCR to the 5' RACE reads. The sample shows about 930,000 distinct CDR3 sequences, 25% to 35% of them seen only once. These data were also reused for a study on T cells of mothers and their children.

The material sequenced was blood. The receptors were sampled from a woman in her thirties or forties in good health. Each CDR3 is given with its conserved first and last residue. D genes are given only for firm matches. Rows may omit the clone size; those that give it use once, few, many or a size class.

j_gene | d_gene | abundance | v_gene | CDR3aa | CDR3nt
TRBJ2-5 | - | many | TRBV20-1 | CSAKGDISKETQYF | TGCAGTGCTAAGGGAGACATTAGCAAAGAGACCCAGTACTTC
TRBJ1-2 | - | - | TRBV6-1 | CASSATSNYGYTF | TGTGCCAGCAGTGCCACATCTAACTATGGCTACACCTTC
TRBJ2-5 | - | - | TRBV20-1 | CSARDTRAALGETQYF | TGCAGCGCTAGAGATACGAGAGCTGCCCTGGGAGAGACCCAGTACTTC
TRBJ2-7 | - | once | TRBV4-1 | CASSPGEGTTTWEQYF | TGCGCCAGCAGCCCTGGAGAGGGCACTACCACTTGGGAGCAGTACTTC
TRBJ2-3 | TRBD2 | - | TRBV7-2 | CASSFPSGGGTDTQYF | TGTGCCAGCAGCTTTCCGAGCGGGGGAGGCACAGATACGCAGTATTTT
TRBJ2-7 | TRBD1 | - | TRBV6-1 | CASSEYGQGRGLDF | TGTGCCAGCAGTGAGTACGGACAGGGACGGGGTTTGGACTTC
TRBJ2-1 | TRBD2 | - | TRBV9 | CASSPRGGGFYNEQFF | TGTGCCAGCAGCCCCAGGGGCGGGGGGTTCTACAATGAGCAGTTCTTC
TRBJ1-4 | - | - | TRBV6-5 | CASSYTRGSGPEKLFF | TGTGCCAGCAGTTACACACGGGGGAGTGGGCCGGAAAAACTGTTTTTT
TRBJ2-3 | - | - | TRBV7-6 | CASSLDPASDTQYF | TGTGCCAGCAGCTTAGACCCGGCGTCAGATACGCAGTATTTT
TRBJ1-2 | - | few | TRBV15 | CATSSDWGYGYTF | TGTGCCACCAGCAGTGATTGGGGGTATGGCTACACCTTC
TRBJ2-7 | - | - | TRBV7-6 | CASSHLEAANEQYF | TGTGCCAGCAGCCACCTTGAGGCTGCAAACGAGCAGTACTTC
TRBJ1-2 | TRBD1 | few | TRBV15 | CATSAGTGGGYTF | TGTGCCACCAGCGCCGGGACAGGTGGTGGCTACACCTTC
TRBJ1-2 | - | few | TRBV4-3 | CASSRSVLYGYTF | TGCGCCAGCAGCCGTTCCGTCCTCTATGGCTACACCTTC
TRBJ2-1 | - | - | TRBV5-8 | CASHGHNEQFF | TGTGCCAGTCACGGACACAATGAGCAGTTCTTC
TRBJ1-2 | TRBD1 | - | TRBV4-3 | CASSQEWDSLSYGYTF | TGCGCCAGCAGCCAAGAATGGGACAGCCTTTCCTATGGCTACACCTTC
TRBJ2-1 | TRBD2 | many | TRBV6-4 | CASSDGAGEYNEQFF | TGTGCCAGCAGTGACGGAGCGGGGGAGTACAATGAGCAGTTCTTC
TRBJ2-5 | - | - | TRBV20-1 | CSTRVWVPSPQETQYF | TGCAGTACTAGAGTCTGGGTCCCAAGCCCCCAAGAGACCCAGTACTTC
TRBJ1-2 | - | - | TRBV5-5 | CASSPENARKNYGYTF | TGTGCCAGCAGCCCCGAAAATGCCCGGAAAAACTATGGCTACACCTTC
TRBJ2-7 | TRBD1 | many | TRBV7-2 | CASSLRDRGQYF | TGTGCCAGCAGCTTACGGGACAGGGGCCAGTACTTC
TRBJ2-5 | - | many | TRBV2 | CASREGETQETQYF | TGTGCCAGCAGGGAGGGTGAGACTCAAGAGACCCAGTACTTC
TRBJ1-1 | TRBD1 | few | TRBV29-1 | CSVRAQGRNTEAFF | TGCAGCGTGCGCGCACAGGGGCGGAACACTGAAGCTTTCTTT
TRBJ2-1 | - | - | TRBV7-8 | CASSLVDSPYNEQFF | TGTGCCAGCAGCTTAGTGGACAGCCCGTACAATGAGCAGTTCTTC
TRBJ1-2 | - | - | TRBV5-1 | CASSRGGQSYGYTF | TGCGCCAGCAGCAGAGGAGGACAGAGCTATGGCTACACCTTC
TRBJ1-4 | - | - | TRBV6-5 | CASRPGTRNEKLFF | TGTGCCAGCAGGCCGGGCACCCGCAATGAAAAACTGTTTTTT
TRBJ1-2 | TRBD1 | few | TRBV30 | CAWSRQGLGYGYTF | TGTGCCTGGAGCCGACAGGGCCTAGGGTATGGCTACACCTTC
TRBJ1-4 | - | - | TRBV7-2 | CASSLSPLQELFF | TGTGCCAGCAGCCTTAGCCCATTACAGGAACTGTTTTTT
TRBJ2-5 | - | - | TRBV9 | CASSGRAAGETQYF | TGTGCCAGCAGCGGACGGGCCGCAGGAGAGACCCAGTACTTC
TRBJ1-4 | - | many | TRBV28 | CASRLGGSGEKLFF | TGTGCCAGCAGGCTTGGGGGCTCGGGTGAAAAACTGTTTTTT
TRBJ2-3 | - | few | TRBV5-6 | CASSLLGSADTQYF | TGTGCCAGCAGCTTGCTGGGGAGTGCAGATACGCAGTATTTT
TRBJ1-1 | TRBD1 | few | TRBV5-1 | CASSWDRRNTEAFF | TGCGCCAGCAGCTGGGACAGGAGAAACACTGAAGCTTTCTTT
TRBJ1-1 | - | few | TRBV6-5 | CASSSAARGTEAFF | TGTGCCAGCAGTTCCGCAGCGAGGGGCACTGAAGCTTTCTTT
TRBJ1-2 | - | - | TRBV6-1 | CANGDGPYGYTF | TGTGCCAACGGGGACGGTCCATATGGCTACACCTTC
TRBJ1-2 | TRBD1 | many | TRBV10-3 | CAISSGRGRDGYTF | TGTGCCATCAGTTCAGGAAGGGGGCGGGATGGCTACACCTTC
TRBJ1-5 | - | few | TRBV12-3/TRBV12-4 | CASSIGQPNQPQHF | TGTGCCAGCAGCATAGGACAGCCCAATCAGCCCCAGCATTTT
TRBJ2-5 | - | few | TRBV7-9 | CASSPGQVRWETQYF | TGTGCCAGCAGCCCGGGGCAGGTCAGATGGGAGACCCAGTACTTC
TRBJ1-6 | - | - | TRBV15 | CASSRETPGGSPLHF | TGTGCCTCCAGCAGAGAGACCCCGGGGGGTTCACCCCTCCACTTT
TRBJ1-1 | - | - | TRBV28 | CASSSTGTGNTEAFF | TGTGCCAGCAGTTCAACCGGGACGGGGAACACTGAAGCTTTCTTT
TRBJ1-1 | TRBD1 | - | TRBV6-6 | CASSYSGQGVTEAFF | TGTGCCAGCAGTTATTCCGGACAGGGGGTAACTGAAGCTTTCTTT
TRBJ2-5 | TRBD2 | - | TRBV20-1 | CSASGLAGTETQYF | TGCAGTGCCTCGGGACTAGCGGGAACGGAGACCCAGTACTTC
TRBJ2-7 | - | - | TRBV9 | CASSVGTISYEQYF | TGCGCCAGCAGCGTAGGAACCATCTCCTACGAGCAGTACTTC
TRBJ1-2 | - | many | TRBV20-1 | CSAQNYGYTF | TGCAGTGCCCAGAACTATGGCTACACCTTC
TRBJ2-5 | - | many | TRBV29-1 | CSVGDRAVQETQYF | TGCAGCGTTGGGGATAGGGCCGTACAAGAGACCCAGTACTTC
TRBJ1-2 | - | - | TRBV11-2 | CASSSVGRSNYGYTF | TGTGCCAGCAGCTCGGTCGGCCGTTCCAACTATGGCTACACCTTC
TRBJ1-2 | TRBD1 | - | TRBV4-1 | CASSQGQGAGMGYTF | TGCGCCAGCAGCCAAGGTCAGGGGGCTGGGATGGGCTACACCTTC
TRBJ2-3 | - | - | TRBV14 | CASSQGSEWDTQYF | TGTGCCAGCAGCCAAGGGTCGGAGTGGGATACGCAGTATTTT
TRBJ1-5 | TRBD1 | - | TRBV4-3 | CASSQTQGGNQPQHF | TGCGCCAGCAGCCAAACCCAGGGGGGCAATCAGCCCCAGCATTTT